This passage covers 17 T cell receptor beta chains from one sample sequenced in a study of blood T cell repertoires in COVID-19. The method was immunoSEQ multiplex PCR; TCRdb's version includes in-frame clones alone and lacks a portion of them. The table includes about 240,000 clones, around 86% detected once. Sequencing was performed on peripheral blood. These receptors all come from an elderly man with acute or convalescent COVID-19.

The chain combines TRBV3-1 (or the pseudogene TRBV3-2) with TRBJ1-3, with 7 positions matching TRBD1. CDR3 size: 22 residues. V gave up 1 base and J gave up 0 bases; unmatched junction bases: 21. The germline V gene has CDR1 LGHDT and CDR2 YNNKEL (reference sequence). DNA of the CDR3: TGTGCCAGCAGCCAAGTGGTCCGATTGGCACAGGGGTCCTCCTTCTCTGGAAACACCATATATTTT. Protein: CASSQVVRLAQGSSFSGNTIYF.

This rearrangement joins TRBV7-2 to TRBJ2-7; D unclear. V was cut by 0 bases and J by 0 bases, with 12 bases left in between. From germline, CDR1 is SGHTA and CDR2 FQGNSA. The CDR3 has 16 residues. The DNA of the CDR3 is TGTGCCAGCAGCTTAGCCGGAACAGTACCCTCCTACGAGCAGTACTTC. It specifies CASSLAGTVPSYEQYF.

This chain links TRBV2 with TRBJ1-1; unclear D gene. Trimming cost V 1 base and J 0 bases, with 6 bases left between them. The germline V gene has CDR1 SNHLY and CDR2 FYNNEI. This CDR3 is built from 14 residues. Here the CDR3 DNA reads TGTGCCAGCAGTGAAGTTCTAATGAACACTGAAGCTTTCTTT. The encoded protein is CASSEVLMNTEAFF. The full variable domain, with the rest looked up from reference TRBV2 and TRBJ1-1, is EPEVTQTPSHQVTQMGQEVILRCVPISNHLYFYWYRQILGQKVEFLVSFYNNEISEKSEIFDDQFSVERPDGSNFTLKIRSTKLEDSAMYFCASSEVLMNTEAFFGQGTRLTVV.

This clone was picked up a small number of times. The chain has TRBV15 and TRBJ1-1; 9 positions match TRBD1. J was trimmed by 11 bases and V by 0 bases; bases with no gene match: 7. CDR1 and CDR2 from the germline V gene are LNHNV and YYDKDF (reference sequence). This CDR3 region has 14 residues. The CDR3 loop is CATSRDVQGADAFF. CDR3 DNA: TGTGCCACCAGCAGAGATGTACAGGGGGCCGATGCTTTCTTT.

The rearrangement links TRBV2 to TRBJ2-1; possibly TRBD2 for D (5 bases). CDR1 is SNHLY, CDR2 FYNNEI, per germline. The V and J ends lost 8 bases and 0 bases respectively, with 8 bases between them. This CDR3 region has 13 residues. This CDR3 reads CASETSSYNEQFF. The CDR3 DNA sequence: TGTGCCAGCGAAACTAGCTCCTACAATGAGCAGTTCTTC. Variable domain in full (rest from reference TRBV2 and TRBJ2-1): EPEVTQTPSHQVTQMGQEVILRCVPISNHLYFYWYRQILGQKVEFLVSFYNNEISEKSEIFDDQFSVERPDGSNFTLKIRSTKLEDSAMYFCASETSSYNEQFFGPGTRLTVL.

This CDR3 reads CASTPRTSGTRGEQYF. DNA of the CDR3: TGTGCCAGCACCCCCCGGACTAGCGGGACCCGAGGGGAGCAGTACTTC. The chain links TRBV28 to TRBJ2-7; 12 nucleotides line up with TRBD2. There are 16 residues in the CDR3. Germline CDR1 is MDHEN and CDR2 is SYDVKM. After removal of 7 bases from V and 7 bases from J, the junction contained 14 bases not matched to a gene.

This chain links TRBV5-5 with TRBJ1-1; no definite D call. This CDR3 spans 15 amino acids. V lost 1 base and J lost 0, with 10 bases in between. Germline-derived CDR1 and CDR2 are SGHKS and YYEKEE (reference sequence). CDR3 sequence: CASSLFSQLNTEAFF. CDR3 DNA: TGTGCCAGCAGCTTGTTTAGCCAGCTGAACACTGAAGCTTTCTTT.

This clone has just a few counts. The chain carries TRBV21-1 and TRBJ1-3; TRBD1 is the table's D call and was not checked against the DNA. TRBV21-1 is designated a pseudogene. This CDR3 contains 15 residues. Here the CDR3 reads CASSPADRCGNTIYF. The DNA for the CDR3 is TGTGCCAGCAGCCCGGCGGACAGGTGTGGAAACACCATATATTTT.

The chain employs TRBV25-1 and TRBJ2-7, with TRBD1 as a possible D gene (6 bases). The CDR3 runs 15 residues. Germline CDR1 and CDR2: MGHDK and SYGVNS. V was clipped by 1 base and J by 5 bases, with 15 bases between them. In nucleotides, the CDR3 is TGTGCCAGCAGTGAATTTCCAGGGGTGTTTAACGAGCAGTACTTC. Encoded protein: CASSEFPGVFNEQYF.

The chain links TRBV19 to TRBJ1-5; D remains ambiguous. CDR3 size: 13 residues. Germline V gene data show CDR1 as LNHDA and CDR2 as SQIVND (reference sequence). V was trimmed by 4 bases and J by 4 bases, leaving 8 bases between them. CDR3 protein: CASSTPGNQPQHF. The CDR3 DNA reads TGTGCCAGTAGTACCCCGGGAAATCAGCCCCAGCATTTT.

The sample holds one count of this clone. The same CDR3 can be traced to other DNA sequences in this sample. The V gene is TRBV7-9, the J gene TRBJ2-2; D uncertain. The CDR3 has 13 residues. Germline CDR1 is SEHNR and CDR2 is FQNEAQ (reference sequence). Trimming took off 3 bases at V and 4 bases at J, with 6 bases between the two ends. This chain's CDR3 is CASSFLVTGELFF. CDR3 DNA: TGTGCCAGCAGCTTTTTAGTCACCGGGGAGCTGTTTTTT.

The chain has TRBV28 and TRBJ2-7; D is ambiguous. There are 12 residues in the CDR3. Trimming left V 5 bases short and J 3 bases short, with 8 bases between. From germline, CDR1 is MDHEN and CDR2 SYDVKM. CDR3 region: CASSQTRYEQYF. In DNA form, the CDR3 reads TGTGCCAGCAGTCAGACTCGCTACGAGCAGTACTTC.

The table lists this clone with a count of one. The chain employs TRBV2 and TRBJ2-3; D is possibly TRBD2 (6 bases). Germline V gene sequence: CDR1 SNHLY, CDR2 FYNNEI. CDR3 length: 15 amino acids. Trimming removed 3 bases at V and 6 bases at J, with 16 bases between. The CDR3 DNA sequence: TGTGCCAGCAGTGATATTTTTCTAGCGACGGATACGCAGTATTTT. This translates into CASSDIFLATDTQYF.

The chain employs TRBV5-1 and TRBJ1-1; D remains ambiguous. Germline lookup yields CDR1 SGHRS and CDR2 YFSETQ. Between the trimmed V and J ends, which lost 3 bases and 1 base, there was a span of 16 bases. CDR3 length: 16 residues. CDR3 in amino acids: CASSSVLGESNTEAFF. CDR3 DNA sequence: TGCGCCAGCAGCTCAGTACTAGGAGAGTCGAACACTGAAGCTTTCTTT.

The V call is TRBV19, the J call TRBJ1-5, with a weak D call TRBD1 (5 bases). The germline CDR1 and CDR2 sequences are LNHDA and SQIVND (reference sequence). Trimming removed 5 bases at V and 4 bases at J, with 9 bases between. This CDR3 spans 13 amino acids. The CDR3: CASSDRGNQPQHF. CDR3 in DNA: TGTGCCAGTAGTGACAGAGGAAATCAGCCCCAGCATTTT.

This rearrangement joins TRBV14 to TRBJ2-5; 10 bases are a match to TRBD1. V gave up 0 bases and J gave up 5 bases; unmatched junction bases: 6. The germline V gene encodes CDR1 SGHDN and CDR2 FVKESK. CDR3 size: 16 residues. The CDR3 region is CASSQDRTGGVETQYF. CDR3 nucleotides: TGTGCCAGCAGCCAAGATAGGACAGGGGGTGTGGAGACCCAGTACTTC.

V usage is TRBV28 and J usage is TRBJ2-5, with TRBD2 matching over 8 bases. The CDR3 is made up of 15 amino acids. Germline lookup yields CDR1 MDHEN and CDR2 SYDVKM. Trimming removed 5 bases from V and 5 bases from J; junction bases left unmatched: 10. The DNA of the CDR3 is TGTGCCAGCAGTACCCCCGGGACTAGTGACGAGACCCAGTACTTC. Encoded protein: CASSTPGTSDETQYF.